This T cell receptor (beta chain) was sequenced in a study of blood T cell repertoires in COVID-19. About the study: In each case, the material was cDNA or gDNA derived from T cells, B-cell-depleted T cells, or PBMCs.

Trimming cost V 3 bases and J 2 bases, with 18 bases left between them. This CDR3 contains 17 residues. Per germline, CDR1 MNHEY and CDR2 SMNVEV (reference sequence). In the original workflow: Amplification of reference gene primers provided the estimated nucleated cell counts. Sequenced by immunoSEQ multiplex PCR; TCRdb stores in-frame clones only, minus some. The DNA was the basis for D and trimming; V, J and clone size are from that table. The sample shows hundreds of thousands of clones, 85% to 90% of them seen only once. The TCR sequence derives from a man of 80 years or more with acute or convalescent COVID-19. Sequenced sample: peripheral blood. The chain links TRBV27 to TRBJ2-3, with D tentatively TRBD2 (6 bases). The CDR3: CASSFRLLAANTDTQYF. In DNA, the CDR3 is TGTGCCAGCAGTTTCCGCCTCTTAGCGGCCAACACAGATACGCAGTATTTT.